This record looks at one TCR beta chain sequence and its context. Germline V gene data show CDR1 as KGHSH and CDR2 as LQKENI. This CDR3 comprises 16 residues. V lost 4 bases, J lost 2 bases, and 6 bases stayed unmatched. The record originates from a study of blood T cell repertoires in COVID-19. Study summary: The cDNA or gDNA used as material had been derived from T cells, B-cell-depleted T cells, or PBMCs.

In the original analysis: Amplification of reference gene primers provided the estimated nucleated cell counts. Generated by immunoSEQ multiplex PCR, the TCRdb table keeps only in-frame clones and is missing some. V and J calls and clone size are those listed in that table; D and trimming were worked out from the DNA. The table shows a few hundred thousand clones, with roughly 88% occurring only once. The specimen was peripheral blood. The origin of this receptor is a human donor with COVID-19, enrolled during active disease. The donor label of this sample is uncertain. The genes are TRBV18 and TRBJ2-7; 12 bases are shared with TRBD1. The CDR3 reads CASSHRDRGPPYEQYF. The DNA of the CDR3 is TGTGCCAGCTCACACCGGGACAGGGGGCCTCCCTACGAGCAGTACTTC. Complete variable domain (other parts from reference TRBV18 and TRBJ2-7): NAGVMQNPRHLVRRRGQEARLRCSPMKGHSHVYWYRQLPEEGLKFMVYLQKENIIDESGMPKERFSAEFPKEGPSILRIQQVVRGDSAAYFCASSHRDRGPPYEQYFGPGTRLTVT.